The clone carrying this TCR beta chain came up once. Repertoires were generated with immunoSEQ multiplex PCR, while TCRdb's copy carries only in-frame clones and drops some. The sample gives about 51,000 clones, around 86% of which show up once; roughly 14% is in the top ten. The data derive from a study of blood T cell repertoires in COVID-19. The ends lost 3 bases at V and 1 base at J; junction bases unmatched: 3. Germline V gives CDR1 KGHSH, CDR2 LQKENI. This CDR3 is 14 amino acids long. The specimen was peripheral blood. J is TRBJ2-7 and V is TRBV18; 7 bases fit TRBD1. This TCR came from a human donor with acute or convalescent COVID-19. The donor label of this sample is uncertain. Here the CDR3 DNA reads TGTGCCAGCTCACCTGACAGGGTTTCCTACGAGCAGTACTTC. Residues: CASSPDRVSYEQYF.